The clone carrying this T cell receptor (beta chain) has more than one count but fewer than ten. No antigen is known for it. These data come from a study of CD8 T cells in ankylosing spondylitis. Study-wide points: Seven to nine highly homologous variants made up a TCR beta motif, and this motif appeared characteristic of ankylosing spondylitis blood. Matched ankylosing spondylitis synovial fluid reportedly showed significant enrichment of disease-linked clones.

Germline V gene sequence: CDR1 SGHTA, CDR2 FQGTGA. V gave up 5 bases and J gave up 5 bases, with 7 bases separating them. The CDR3 totals 12 residues. It was by quantitative 5'-RACE with molecular barcodes that TCR beta libraries were made. MiXCR, run by TCRdb on the 5' RACE reads, gives a single entry per CDR3 protein. The table shows about 270,000 distinct CDR3 sequences, with 32% occurring only once. Source material: blood, either unsorted or a sorted T cell fraction (not recorded which). The sequence derives from a male donor with ankylosing spondylitis or in good health (not recorded which). This chain links TRBV7-3 with TRBJ2-1; the D is unclear. The CDR3 DNA sequence: TGTGCCAGCAGCCGATCGAACAATGAGCAGTTCTTC. Translation: CASSRSNNEQFF.